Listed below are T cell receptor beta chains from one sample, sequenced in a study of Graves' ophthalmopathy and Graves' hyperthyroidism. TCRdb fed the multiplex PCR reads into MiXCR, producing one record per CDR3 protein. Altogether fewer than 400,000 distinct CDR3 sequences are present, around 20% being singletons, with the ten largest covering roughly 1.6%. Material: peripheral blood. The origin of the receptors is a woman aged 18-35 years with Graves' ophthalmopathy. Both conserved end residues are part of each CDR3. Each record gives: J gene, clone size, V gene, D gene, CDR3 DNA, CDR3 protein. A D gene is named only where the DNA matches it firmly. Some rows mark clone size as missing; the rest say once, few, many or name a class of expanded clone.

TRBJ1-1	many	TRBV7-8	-	TGTGCCAGCAGCTCCACTTCCGGGTCGGCGGCTTTCTTT	CASSSTSGSAAFF
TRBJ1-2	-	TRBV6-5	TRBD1	TGTGCCAGCAGTTACTCTCCAGGACAGGACTATGGCTACACCTTC	CASSYSPGQDYGYTF
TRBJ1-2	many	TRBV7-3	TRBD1	TGTGCCAGCAGCTTAATCGGGCAAGGTCCTGAGACAGGGGGCGATGGCTACACCTTC	CASSLIGQGPETGGDGYTF
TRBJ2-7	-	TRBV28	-	TGTGCCAGCAGTTCCCCCGACTTCTTATCCTACGAGCAGTACTTC	CASSSPDFLSYEQYF
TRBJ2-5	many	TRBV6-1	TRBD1	TGTGCCAGCACCCTGACTATAGGGACAGAAGAGACCCAGTACTTC	CASTLTIGTEETQYF
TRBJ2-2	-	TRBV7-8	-	TGTGCCAGCTCAGGAGGGACGGCCGGGGAGCTGTTTTTT	CASSGGTAGELFF
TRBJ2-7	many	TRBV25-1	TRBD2	TGTGCCAGCAGTGATTCGACTAATCGGGGGGGCTTTGCCTACGAGCAGTACTTC	CASSDSTNRGGFAYEQYF
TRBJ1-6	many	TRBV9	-	TGTGCCAGCAGCGCCACCGGGCCAGATAATTCACCCCTCCACTTT	CASSATGPDNSPLHF
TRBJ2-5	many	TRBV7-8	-	TGTGCCATAGAGAAGGGGCCGGAGACCCAGTACTTC	CAIEKGPETQYF
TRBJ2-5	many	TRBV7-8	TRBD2	TGTGCCAGCAGCTTAAGCGGGCTCTCGCGGGGGGAGACCCAGTACTTC	CASSLSGLSRGETQYF
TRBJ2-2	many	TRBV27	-	TGTGCCAGCAGTTATAGCCAGGACACCGGGGAGCTGTTTTTT	CASSYSQDTGELFF
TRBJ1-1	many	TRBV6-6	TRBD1	TGTGCCAGCAGAGCCGGGACAGTCACTGAAGCTTTCTTT	CASRAGTVTEAFF
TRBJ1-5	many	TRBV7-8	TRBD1	TGTGCCAGCAGCTTAGCGTCGACAGGGGCTAGCAATCAGCCCCAGCATTTT	CASSLASTGASNQPQHF
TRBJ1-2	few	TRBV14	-	TGTGCCAGCAGCGACAGTAATGGCTACACCTTC	CASSDSNGYTF
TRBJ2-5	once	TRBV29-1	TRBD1	TGCAGCGCCAAACACAGGGGGCTGGAGACCCAGTACTTC	CSAKHRGLETQYF
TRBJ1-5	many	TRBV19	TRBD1	TGTGCCAGTAGGACTCAGGGGGCGAGCAATCAGCCCCAGCATTTT	CASRTQGASNQPQHF
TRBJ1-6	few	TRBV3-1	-	TGTGCCAGCAGCCAAAGGGGAAATAATTCACCCCTCCACTTT	CASSQRGNNSPLHF
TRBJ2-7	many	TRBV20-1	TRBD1	TGCAGTGCTCTTACGGGACAGCACCACGAGCAGTACTTC	CSALTGQHHEQYF
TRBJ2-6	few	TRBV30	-	TGTGCCTGGATTAGCTTGGGTGGGGGGCCTGGGGCCAACGTCCTGACTTTC	CAWISLGGGPGANVLTF
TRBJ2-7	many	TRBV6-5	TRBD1	TGTGCCAGCATCGAACAGGGGGCTAGTCTCTACGAGCAGTACTTC	CASIEQGASLYEQYF
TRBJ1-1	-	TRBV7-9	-	TGTGCCAGCAGCCCCCCGGAGACTAGACAGTCTGAAGCTTTCTTT	CASSPPETRQSEAFF
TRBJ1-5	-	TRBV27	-	TGTGCCAGCAGGTCAGGAACTAAGCCCCAGCATTTT	CASRSGTKPQHF
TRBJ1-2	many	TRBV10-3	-	TGTGCCATCAGTGGGGTCCCCTCGTTCGGATATGGCTACACCTTC	CAISGVPSFGYGYTF
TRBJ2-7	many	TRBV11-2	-	TGTGCCAGCAGCTTAAGGGCGTCCGCGTGGGGCGAGCAGTACTTC	CASSLRASAWGEQYF
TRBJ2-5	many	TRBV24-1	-	TGTGCCACCAGTGATTCCTCGAGGATTCAAGAGACCCAGTACTTC	CATSDSSRIQETQYF
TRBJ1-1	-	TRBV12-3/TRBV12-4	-	TGTGCCAGCAGCCCAGCCCTAAGAGCTATGAACACTGAAGCTTTCTTT	CASSPALRAMNTEAFF